Listed below are T cell receptor beta chains from one sample, sequenced in a study of cytomegalovirus exposure and HLA in healthy donors. Measured with immunoSEQ multiplex PCR; TCRdb has only the in-frame clones, and not every one. The sample has approximately 97,000 clones, around 80% seen once. Specimen: PBMCs. Receptor source: a male donor in good health and CMV-seropositive. The CDR3 runs from the conserved cysteine through the conserved F or W. A D gene is named only where the DNA matches it firmly. Only some rows state a clone size, as once, few, many or a class for expanded clones.

j_call v_call clone_size d_call cdr3_aa cdr3_nt
TRBJ2-2 TRBV10-1 . . CASSELQDIGELFF TGCGCCAGCAGTGAACTCCAGGATATCGGGGAGCTGTTTTTT
TRBJ2-7 TRBV27 . TRBD1 CASSPRDRGPNEQYF TGTGCCAGCTCACCCCGGGACAGGGGGCCCAACGAGCAGTACTTC
TRBJ2-7 TRBV27 . TRBD1 CATRTGRSYEQYF TGTGCCACCAGGACAGGGAGAAGTTACGAGCAGTACTTC
TRBJ1-6 TRBV5-4 few . CASSLVGAYNSPLHF TGTGCCAGCAGCTTGGTCGGTGCTTATAATTCACCCCTCCACTTT
TRBJ2-7 TRBV28 . . CASSSSAVSSYEQYF TGTGCCAGCAGTTCTTCCGCGGTGAGCTCCTACGAGCAGTACTTC
TRBJ2-1 TRBV27 few . CASSFGPSRQQFF TGTGCCAGCAGTTTTGGGCCCTCAAGGCAGCAGTTCTTC
TRBJ1-6 TRBV9 . . CASSGQRNSPLHF TGTGCCAGCAGCGGACAGAGAAATTCACCCCTCCACTTT
TRBJ2-7 TRBV7-9 . . CASSLSNDRQYF TGTGCCAGCAGCCTTAGCAATGACCGGCAGTACTTC
TRBJ2-7 TRBV18 . . CASSQGRGSSYEQYF TGTGCCAGCTCACAGGGGAGGGGGAGCTCCTACGAGCAGTACTTC
TRBJ2-5 TRBV6-5 . . CASSRRERETQYF TGTGCCAGCAGCCGGAGAGAAAGAGAGACCCAGTACTTC
TRBJ2-3 TRBV11-2 . TRBD2 CASSPRTSGGTDTQYF TGTGCCAGCAGCCCCAGAACTAGCGGGGGGACAGATACGCAGTATTTT
TRBJ1-2 TRBV19 . TRBD1 CASSIWGQGVTSNYGYTF TGTGCCAGTAGTATATGGGGGCAGGGGGTGACTTCCAACTATGGCTACACCTTC